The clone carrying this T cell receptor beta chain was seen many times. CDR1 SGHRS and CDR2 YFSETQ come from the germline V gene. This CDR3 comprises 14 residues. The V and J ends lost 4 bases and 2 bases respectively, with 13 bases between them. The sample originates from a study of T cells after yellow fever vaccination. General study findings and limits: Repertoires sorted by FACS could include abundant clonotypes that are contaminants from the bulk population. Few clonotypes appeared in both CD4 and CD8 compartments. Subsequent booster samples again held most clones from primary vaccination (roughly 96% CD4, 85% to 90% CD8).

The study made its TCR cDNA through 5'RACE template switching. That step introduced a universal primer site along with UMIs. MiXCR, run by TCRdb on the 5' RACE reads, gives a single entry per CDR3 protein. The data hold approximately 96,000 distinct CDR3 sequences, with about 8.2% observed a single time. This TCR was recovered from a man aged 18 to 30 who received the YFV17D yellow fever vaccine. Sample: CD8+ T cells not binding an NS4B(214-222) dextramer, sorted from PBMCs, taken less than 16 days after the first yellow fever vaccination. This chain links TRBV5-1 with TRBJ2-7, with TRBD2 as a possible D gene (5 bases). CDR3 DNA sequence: TGCGCCAGCAGCGGTCCCGGGGTGGCCTACGAGCAGTACTTC. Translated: CASSGPGVAYEQYF.